Listed below are T cell receptor beta chains from one sample, sequenced in a study of control samples from healthy donors and cancer patients. TCRdb's table, derived via immunoSEQ multiplex PCR, lists solely in-frame clones and lacks some. The table lists 200,000 to 250,000 clones, over 90% of them singletons, with roughly 1.6% in the top ten. Sequencing input: blood. The receptors were sampled from a middle-aged man in good health. CDR3s include the opening cysteine and the closing phenylalanine or tryptophan. The order of the fields is D gene, clone size, V gene, J gene, CDR3 DNA, CDR3 protein. A D gene is named only where the DNA matches it firmly. The size of a clone is reported for some rows only, either as once, few or many, or as a class for expanded clones.

d_gene: NA
abundance: NA
v_gene: TRBV5-1
j_gene: TRBJ1-5
CDR3nt: TGCGCCAGCAGCTTAGACCCAAGAGGGAATCAGCCCCAGCATTTT
CDR3aa: CASSLDPRGNQPQHF

d_gene: NA
abundance: NA
v_gene: TRBV19
j_gene: TRBJ1-2
CDR3nt: TGTGCCAGTAGGGAGAGTAACTATGGCTACACCTTC
CDR3aa: CASRESNYGYTF

d_gene: TRBD1
abundance: NA
v_gene: TRBV5-1
j_gene: TRBJ2-3
CDR3nt: TGCGCCAGCAGCTTGGCAGGACAGGGAGCAGATACGCAGTATTTT
CDR3aa: CASSLAGQGADTQYF

d_gene: NA
abundance: NA
v_gene: TRBV10-1
j_gene: TRBJ1-2
CDR3nt: TGCGCCAGCAGTGAAGATCCAGGGTCGTTGATTGGCTACACCTTC
CDR3aa: CASSEDPGSLIGYTF

d_gene: TRBD1
abundance: NA
v_gene: TRBV18
j_gene: TRBJ1-3
CDR3nt: TGTGCCAGCTCAGCTGACAGGGCTGGAAACACCATATATTTT
CDR3aa: CASSADRAGNTIYF

d_gene: NA
abundance: NA
v_gene: TRBV18
j_gene: TRBJ1-1
CDR3nt: TGTGCCAGCTCACCCGACACTGAAGCTTTCTTT
CDR3aa: CASSPDTEAFF

d_gene: NA
abundance: NA
v_gene: TRBV2
j_gene: TRBJ2-2
CDR3nt: TGTGCCAGCAGTGATAGACCGAGGGACACCGGGGAGCTGTTTTTT
CDR3aa: CASSDRPRDTGELFF

d_gene: TRBD1
abundance: NA
v_gene: TRBV24-1
j_gene: TRBJ1-2
CDR3nt: TGTGCCACCAGTGAAAATGGACAGGGAAGGCGCTATGGCTACACCTTC
CDR3aa: CATSENGQGRRYGYTF

d_gene: NA
abundance: NA
v_gene: TRBV11-3
j_gene: TRBJ2-3
CDR3nt: TGTGCCAGCAGCTTAACTAGGACGAGGACGCAGTATTTT
CDR3aa: CASSLTRTRTQYF

d_gene: NA
abundance: NA
v_gene: TRBV11-3
j_gene: TRBJ2-5
CDR3nt: TGTGCCAGCAGCACGTCCCGAGAGACCCAGTACTTC
CDR3aa: CASSTSRETQYF

d_gene: NA
abundance: NA
v_gene: TRBV15
j_gene: TRBJ2-7
CDR3nt: TGTGCCACCAGTCGTAACGGCCTTTTCAGCGAGCAGTACTTC
CDR3aa: CATSRNGLFSEQYF

d_gene: NA
abundance: NA
v_gene: TRBV5-1
j_gene: TRBJ2-5
CDR3nt: TGCGCCAGCAGCTTGAGTTCGGGGAGTCTCCAAGAGACCCAGTACTTC
CDR3aa: CASSLSSGSLQETQYF

d_gene: TRBD2
abundance: once
v_gene: TRBV5-8
j_gene: TRBJ2-1
CDR3nt: TGTGCCAGCAGCTTGGATGGGAGGGCTCGGGGTGAGCAGTTCTTC
CDR3aa: CASSLDGRARGEQFF

d_gene: TRBD1
abundance: NA
v_gene: TRBV11-2
j_gene: TRBJ1-5
CDR3nt: TGTGCCAGCAGCTTGACAGGGTATCAGCCCCAGCATTTT
CDR3aa: CASSLTGYQPQHF

d_gene: TRBD1
abundance: NA
v_gene: TRBV4-3
j_gene: TRBJ2-7
CDR3nt: TGCGCCAGCAGCCAACACGGGACAGGGGGTGGCTACGAGCAGTACTTC
CDR3aa: CASSQHGTGGGYEQYF

d_gene: TRBD1
abundance: NA
v_gene: TRBV6-1
j_gene: TRBJ1-1
CDR3nt: TGTGCCAGCAGTGAGATGGGACAGAGGAACACTGAAGCTTTCTTT
CDR3aa: CASSEMGQRNTEAFF

d_gene: NA
abundance: few
v_gene: TRBV7-2
j_gene: TRBJ1-1
CDR3nt: TGTGCCAGCAGCTTAGACCCTAGTTGGTCAGGTTTCTTT
CDR3aa: CASSLDPSWSGFF

d_gene: NA
abundance: NA
v_gene: TRBV7-2
j_gene: TRBJ1-4
CDR3nt: TGTGCCAGCAGCCCCACGTTTTGGAGGGGTGAAAAACTGTTTTTT
CDR3aa: CASSPTFWRGEKLFF

d_gene: TRBD2
abundance: NA
v_gene: TRBV30
j_gene: TRBJ2-1
CDR3nt: TGTGCCTGGAGTCCGTCTCTTGGGACTATCTACAATGAGCAGTTCTTC
CDR3aa: CAWSPSLGTIYNEQFF

d_gene: NA
abundance: once
v_gene: TRBV18
j_gene: TRBJ2-2
CDR3nt: TGTGCCAGCTCACCATTCCAGGACACCGGGGAGCTGTTTTTT
CDR3aa: CASSPFQDTGELFF

d_gene: TRBD2
abundance: NA
v_gene: TRBV6-5
j_gene: TRBJ2-7
CDR3nt: TGTGCCAGCAGTTACGGACTAGCCTACGAGCAGTACTTC
CDR3aa: CASSYGLAYEQYF

d_gene: TRBD1
abundance: NA
v_gene: TRBV28
j_gene: TRBJ1-5
CDR3nt: TGTGCCAGCAGTTCCGTCGACAGGGGACGGGGACAGCCCCAGCATTTT
CDR3aa: CASSSVDRGRGQPQHF